This TCR beta chain was captured by sequencing in a study of shared clonotypes between healthy human individuals (dated by TCRdb to about 2020). For the wider study: A few men and two women, aged 18 to 49 years, made up the cohort. Per donor, three plates each were used for CD4 naive and CD4 memory, two for CD8 naive, and one for CD8 memory. To increase sequencing depth and limit assay-specific biases, TCR repertoire library preparation and sequencing were carried out by different laboratories using diverse techniques. To estimate repertoire size and how much clonotypes are shared between individuals, the study performed deep sequencing of blood TCR repertoires from roughly five healthy adults. Per donor, leukapheresis produced somewhere between about 0.8 and 9.5 billion PBMCs.

Using the deep immunoSEQ assay, TCR CDR3 regions were amplified from genomic DNA by multiplex PCR. Genomic DNA extracted from each cell subset was distributed evenly over all wells of several immunoSEQ 96-well plates, and each plate served as one replicate. For sorted subsets, roughly 200 ng genomic DNA, equal to some 30,000 T cell genomes, was loaded into each replicate PCR. Purified libraries were quantified with a Qubit 3.0 fluorometer, sized on a Bioanalyzer 2100, and re-quantified with the KAPA Library Quantification kit. Every immunoSEQ 96-well plate was sequenced on a dedicated single-read 150-cycle Illumina NextSeq 550 flow cell. On the authors' methods: The immunoSEQ output contained only junctional sequences without quality scores, so filtering could not match that applied to full-length reads. Sequences were annotated with PyIR, a Python wrapper for IgBLAST v1.9, using IMGT germline references to assign V/J genes and CDR3. Any read was removed if the V/J assignment was weak (E-value above 1e-6), the CDR3 was missing, or the read contained stop codons, out-of-frame junctions, or ambiguous translated residues. V3J clonotypes were defined by identical inferred V gene, J gene, and CDR3 amino acid sequence. To compute the percentage overlap between repertoires, the number of shared unique clonotypes was divided by the size of the smaller repertoire. Repertoire richness was assessed with RTK rarefaction, the Chao1 estimator, and Recon v2.1 estimates of unobserved clonotypes. For all TCRbeta clonotypes obtained by the gDNA method from a handful of donors, generation probabilities were computed with OLGA. TCRdb stores this immuneACCESS table with in-frame sequences only. Part of the clones is absent; in the studies checked, under half of the shortfall reflects unresolved V genes, and no reason is known for the rest. V, J and clone size reflect that table, while D and trimming were determined from the DNA. A total of fewer than 1.6 million clones appear in this sample, around 98.5% of them only once. The ten biggest clones cover approximately 0.38% of the sample.

Results and caveats for the whole study, not just this receptor: Based on pairwise subsampling, the degree of clonotype sharing among donors was expected to be affected by sequencing depth. Because the study included only a small number of donors, the genetic and exposure-history diversity represented was limited. When several donors were compared, the shared fraction of clonotypes was around 4.6% for naive CD4, over 3% for naive CD8, 2.3% for memory CD4, and about 0.36% for memory CD8. Sampling was limited to blood, and TCR repertoires in tissue likely differ from TCR repertoires in blood. Naive subsets generally had larger estimated clonotype richness than memory subsets. Compared with non-shared clonotypes, clonotypes shared by all four sorted-subset donors had higher generation probabilities. Incomplete sequencing was indicated by rarefaction of sorted-subset datasets, despite the large sequencing depth.

As for this clone: Its antigen target is currently unknown. Per-nucleotide qualities are absent, and no much larger clonotype sits a single base away.

The donors were healthy, HIV-negative adults who had no recently reported acute infections or vaccinations. Only Caucasian adults living in Nashville, Tennessee, USA were represented among the donors. CD4+ T cells were enriched through magnetic negative selection, after which naive cells were positively selected on CD45RA and the remaining negative fraction served as the memory subset. Blood was collected by leukapheresis, and PBMCs were isolated by Ficoll-Histopaque density gradient centrifugation and then cryopreserved in liquid nitrogen vapor phase. Analytical flow cytometry was used to check the purity and quantity of each magnetically sorted T cell population. Each sorted fraction had its genomic DNA isolated and then quantified by UV absorbance on a Nanodrop 2000c. Spanning cysteine to phenylalanine, the CDR3 consists of 14 amino acids. Only the CDR3 region is kept as DNA, spanning 42 bases read in frame from base 1. Trimming leaves V shorter by 6 bases and J shorter by 5 bases, with the junction holding 7 bases beyond the gene matches. The germline V gene specifies SQVTM as CDR1 and ANQGSEA as CDR2.

This chain joins TRBV29-1 to TRBJ2-2, with 9 central nucleotides matching TRBD2. Sequencing was done on a sample of naive CD4+ T cells sorted from blood. According to the study, the label for this sample's cell subset or site signals: CD45RA+ positively selected. This TCR derives from a man aged 25-40 years in good health. CDR3 sequence: CSVQAGGGTGELFF. The nucleotides read TGCAGCGTGCAAGCGGGAGGAGGTACCGGGGAGCTGTTTTTT.